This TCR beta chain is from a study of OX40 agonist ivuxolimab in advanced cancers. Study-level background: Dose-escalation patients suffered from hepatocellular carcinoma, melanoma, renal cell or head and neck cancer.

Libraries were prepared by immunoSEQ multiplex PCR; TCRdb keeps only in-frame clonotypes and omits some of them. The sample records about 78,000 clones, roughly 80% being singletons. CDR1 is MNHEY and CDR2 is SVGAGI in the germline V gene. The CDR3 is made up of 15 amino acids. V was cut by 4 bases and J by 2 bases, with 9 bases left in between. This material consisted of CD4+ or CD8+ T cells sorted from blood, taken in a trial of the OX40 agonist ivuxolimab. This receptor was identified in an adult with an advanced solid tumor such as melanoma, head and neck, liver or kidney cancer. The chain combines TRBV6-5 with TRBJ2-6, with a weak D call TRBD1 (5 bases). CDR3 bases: TGTGCCAGCAGTTGGGGCGGAACTGGGGCCAACGTCCTGACTTTC. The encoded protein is CASSWGGTGANVLTF.